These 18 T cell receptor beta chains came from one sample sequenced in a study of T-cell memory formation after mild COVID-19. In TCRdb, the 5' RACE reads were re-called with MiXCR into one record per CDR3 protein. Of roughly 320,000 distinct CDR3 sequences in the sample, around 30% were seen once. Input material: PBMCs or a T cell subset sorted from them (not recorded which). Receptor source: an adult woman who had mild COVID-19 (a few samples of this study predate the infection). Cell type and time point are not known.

The CDR3 DNA reads TGTGCCAGCAGTTACTCGGGGGGGATCCCTGGAAACACCATATATTTT. As protein: CASSYSGGIPGNTIYF. The chain couples TRBV6-5 to TRBJ1-3; possible D gene TRBD1, 5 bases. Trimming removed 0 bases from V and 2 bases from J, with 11 bases in between. Germline V gene lookup returns CDR1 MNHEY and CDR2 SVGAGI. The CDR3 sequence is 16 residues long.

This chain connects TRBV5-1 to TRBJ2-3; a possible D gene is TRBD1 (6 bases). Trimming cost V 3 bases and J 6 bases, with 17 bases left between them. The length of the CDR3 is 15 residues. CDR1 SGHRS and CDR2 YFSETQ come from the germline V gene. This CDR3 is CASSSVGQLSDTQYF. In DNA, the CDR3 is TGCGCCAGCAGCTCGGTAGGACAGCTAAGCGATACGCAGTATTTT. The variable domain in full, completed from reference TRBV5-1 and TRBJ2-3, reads KAGVTQTPRYLIKTRGQQVTLSCSPISGHRSVSWYQQTPGQGLQFLFEYFSETQRNKGNFPGRFSGRQFSNSRSEMNVSTLELGDSALYLCASSSVGQLSDTQYFGPGTRLTVL.

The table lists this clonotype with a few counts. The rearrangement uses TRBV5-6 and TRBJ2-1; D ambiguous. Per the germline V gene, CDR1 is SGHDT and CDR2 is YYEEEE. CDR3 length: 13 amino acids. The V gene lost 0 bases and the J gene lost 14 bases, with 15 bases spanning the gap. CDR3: CASSLAGGPRKFF. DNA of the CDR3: TGTGCCAGCAGCTTGGCCGGTGGCCCACGAAAGTTCTTC.

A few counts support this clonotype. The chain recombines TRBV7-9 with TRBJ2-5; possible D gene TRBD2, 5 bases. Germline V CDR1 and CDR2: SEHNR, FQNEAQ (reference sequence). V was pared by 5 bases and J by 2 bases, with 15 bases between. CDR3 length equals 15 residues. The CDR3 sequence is CASSRTFGGQETQYF. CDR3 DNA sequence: TGTGCCAGCAGCCGCACCTTTGGAGGACAAGAGACCCAGTACTTC.

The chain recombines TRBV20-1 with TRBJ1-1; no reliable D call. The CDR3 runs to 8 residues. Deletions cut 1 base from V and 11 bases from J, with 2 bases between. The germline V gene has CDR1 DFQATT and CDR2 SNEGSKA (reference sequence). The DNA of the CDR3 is TGCAGTGCTAGAGGCGCTTTCTTT. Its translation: CSARGAFF.

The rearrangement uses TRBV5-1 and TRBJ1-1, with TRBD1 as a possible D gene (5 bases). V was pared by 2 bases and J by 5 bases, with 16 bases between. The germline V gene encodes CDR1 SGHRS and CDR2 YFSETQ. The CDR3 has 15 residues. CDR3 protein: CASSFGHMGGTEAFF. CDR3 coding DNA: TGCGCCAGCAGCTTTGGCCATATGGGGGGAACTGAAGCTTTCTTT.

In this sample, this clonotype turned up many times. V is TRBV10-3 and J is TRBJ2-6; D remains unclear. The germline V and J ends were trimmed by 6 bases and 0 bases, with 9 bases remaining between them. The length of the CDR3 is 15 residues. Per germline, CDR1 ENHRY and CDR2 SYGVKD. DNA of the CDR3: TGTGCCATCAGGGGTGACCTCTCTGGGGCCAACGTCCTGACTTTC. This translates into CAIRGDLSGANVLTF.

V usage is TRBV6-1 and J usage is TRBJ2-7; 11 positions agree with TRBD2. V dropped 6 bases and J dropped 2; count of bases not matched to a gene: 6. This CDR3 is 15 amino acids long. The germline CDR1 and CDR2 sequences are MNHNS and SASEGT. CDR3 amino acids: CASSYSSGGTYEQYF. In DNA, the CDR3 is TGTGCCAGCAGCTATTCTAGCGGGGGGACCTACGAGCAGTACTTC.

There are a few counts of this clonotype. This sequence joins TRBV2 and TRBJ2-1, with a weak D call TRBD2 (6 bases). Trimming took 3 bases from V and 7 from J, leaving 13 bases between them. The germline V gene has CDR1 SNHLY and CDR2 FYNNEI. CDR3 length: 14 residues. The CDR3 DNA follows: TGTGCCAGCAGTGATATCGAGACTAGTAATGAGCAGTTCTTC. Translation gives CASSDIETSNEQFF.

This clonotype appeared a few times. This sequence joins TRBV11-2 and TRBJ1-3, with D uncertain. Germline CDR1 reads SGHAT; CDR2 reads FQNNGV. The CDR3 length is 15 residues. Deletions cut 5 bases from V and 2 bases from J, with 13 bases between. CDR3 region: CASSPRVGAGNTIYF. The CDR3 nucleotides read TGTGCCAGCAGCCCAAGAGTTGGGGCTGGAAACACCATATATTTT. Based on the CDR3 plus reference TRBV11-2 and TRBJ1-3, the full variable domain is EAGVAQSPRYKIIEKRQSVAFWCNPISGHATLYWYQQILGQGPKLLIQFQNNGVVDDSQLPKDRFSAERLKGVDSTLKIQPAKLEDSAVYLCASSPRVGAGNTIYFGEGSWLTVV.

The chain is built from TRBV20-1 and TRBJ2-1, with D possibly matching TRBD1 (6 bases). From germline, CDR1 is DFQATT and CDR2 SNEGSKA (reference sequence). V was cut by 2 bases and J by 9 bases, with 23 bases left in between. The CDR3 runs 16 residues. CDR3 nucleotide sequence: TGCAGTGCTAGACACCGGACAGCATGGCTCCTAAGTGAGCAGTTCTTC. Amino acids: CSARHRTAWLLSEQFF.

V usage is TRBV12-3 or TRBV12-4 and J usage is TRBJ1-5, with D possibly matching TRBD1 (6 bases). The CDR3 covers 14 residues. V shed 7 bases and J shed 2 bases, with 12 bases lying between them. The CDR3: CASKGGARNQPQHF. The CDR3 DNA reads TGTGCCAGCAAAGGGGGGGCTCGCAATCAGCCCCAGCATTTT.

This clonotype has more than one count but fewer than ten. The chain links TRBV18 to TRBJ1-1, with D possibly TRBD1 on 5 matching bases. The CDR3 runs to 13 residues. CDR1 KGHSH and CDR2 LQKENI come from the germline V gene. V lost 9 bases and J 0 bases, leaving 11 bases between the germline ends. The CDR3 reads CASSTALNTEAFF. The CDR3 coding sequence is TGTGCCAGTTCGACAGCGCTGAACACTGAAGCTTTCTTT.

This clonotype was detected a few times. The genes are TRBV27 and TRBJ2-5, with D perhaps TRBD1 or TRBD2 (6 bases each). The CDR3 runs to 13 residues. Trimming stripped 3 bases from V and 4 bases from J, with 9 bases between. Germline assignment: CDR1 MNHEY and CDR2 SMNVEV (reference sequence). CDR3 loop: CASSLRGVETQYF. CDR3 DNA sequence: TGTGCCAGCAGTTTGAGGGGGGTAGAGACCCAGTACTTC.

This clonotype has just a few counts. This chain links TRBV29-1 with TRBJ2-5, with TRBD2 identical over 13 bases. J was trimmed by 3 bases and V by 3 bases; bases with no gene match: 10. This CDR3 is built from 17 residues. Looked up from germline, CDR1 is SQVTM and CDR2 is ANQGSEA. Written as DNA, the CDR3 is TGCAGCGTTGAGTCCGACGCAGGACTAGCGGGGGAAGAGACCCAGTACTTC. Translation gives CSVESDAGLAGEETQYF.

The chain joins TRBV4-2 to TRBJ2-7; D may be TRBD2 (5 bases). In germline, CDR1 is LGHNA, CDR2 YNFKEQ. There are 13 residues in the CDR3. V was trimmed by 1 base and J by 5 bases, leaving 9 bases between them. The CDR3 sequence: CASSQGEGHEQYF. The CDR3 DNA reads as TGTGCCAGCAGCCAAGGAGAGGGCCACGAGCAGTACTTC.

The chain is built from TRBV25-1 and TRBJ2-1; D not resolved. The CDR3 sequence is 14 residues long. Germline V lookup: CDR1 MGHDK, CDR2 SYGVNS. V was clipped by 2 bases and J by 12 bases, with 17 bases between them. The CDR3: CASSEGEALDSQFF. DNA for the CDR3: TGTGCCAGCAGTGAAGGTGAAGCGTTGGATTCGCAGTTCTTC. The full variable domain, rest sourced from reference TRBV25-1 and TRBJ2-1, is EADIYQTPRYLVIGTGKKITLECSQTMGHDKMYWYQQDPGMELHLIHYSYGVNSTEKGDLSSESTVSRIRTEHFPLTLESARPSHTSQYLCASSEGEALDSQFFGPGTRLTVL.

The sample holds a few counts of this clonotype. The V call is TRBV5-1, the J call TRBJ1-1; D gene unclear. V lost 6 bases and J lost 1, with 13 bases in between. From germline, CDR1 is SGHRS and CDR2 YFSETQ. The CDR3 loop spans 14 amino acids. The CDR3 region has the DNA TGCGCCAGCATCCTCAGCCCAGGGAACACTGAAGCTTTCTTT. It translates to CASILSPGNTEAFF.